This TCR beta chain was observed in a study of T cell responses to AZD1222 COVID-19 vaccine. Turning to the study itself: Pooled samples include second doses given at about 4 or 12 weeks. Overall study results and limits: White British ancestry dominated among donors, who included more females, and clonal diversity was possibly underestimated. Distributed over spike, vaccine-associated CD4 TCRs predominated at 160-218 and 743-854.

As to this clone: What it binds is unknown.

Germline values: CDR1 PRHDT, CDR2 FYEKMQ (reference sequence). V gave up 2 bases and J gave up 0 bases, with 2 bases separating them. This CDR3 is built from 12 residues. Profiling relied on immunoSEQ multiplex PCR, and the TCRdb table lists in-frame clones only, not all of them. The table records approximately 94,000 clones, 87% of them present only once. Sequenced material: peripheral blood, taken on day 0 of AZD1222 vaccination. V usage is TRBV13 and J usage is TRBJ2-7; D gene ambiguous. The source is an adult in good health. The CDR3 nucleotides are TGTGCCAGCAGCTTAAACTCCTACGAGCAGTACTTC. It specifies CASSLNSYEQYF. The full variable domain, completed using reference TRBV13 and TRBJ2-7, is AAGVIQSPRHLIKEKRETATLKCYPIPRHDTVYWYQQGPGQDPQFLISFYEKMQSDKGSIPDRFSAQQFSDYHSELNMSSLELGDSALYFCASSLNSYEQYFGPGTRLTVT.